The clone carrying this TCR beta chain was observed many times. Antigen: not known. This record comes from a study of T cells in Graves' hyperthyroidism and ophthalmopathy. General study results and limits: In the analysis, a 13 V-J model separated ophthalmopathy from stable hyperthyroidism.

The CDR3 sequence is 16 residues long. V gave up 5 bases and J gave up 3 bases; unmatched junction bases: 10. Germline CDR1 is SGHAT and CDR2 is FQNNGV. RNA transcripts were the template for amplifying TCR beta CDR3 regions. The HTBI primer set drove a first-round RT-PCR of the TCR CDR3. TCRdb passed the multiplex PCR reads through MiXCR, listing each CDR3 protein once. This sample has hundreds of thousands of distinct CDR3 sequences, with over 12% found just once. The sequenced sample was blood. The sequence came from a man aged 45-65 years with Graves' ophthalmopathy. The rearrangement joins TRBV11-2 to TRBJ2-5; 9 nucleotides align to TRBD1. The CDR3 sequence: CASSTNRGRKEETQYF. The DNA for the CDR3 is TGTGCCAGCAGCACAAACAGGGGGCGGAAAGAAGAGACCCAGTACTTC. Drawing the rest from reference TRBV11-2 and TRBJ2-5, the complete variable domain is EAGVAQSPRYKIIEKRQSVAFWCNPISGHATLYWYQQILGQGPKLLIQFQNNGVVDDSQLPKDRFSAERLKGVDSTLKIQPAKLEDSAVYLCASSTNRGRKEETQYFGPGTRLLVL.